This record concerns one T cell receptor (beta chain) sequence. Its matching antigen is unknown. This specimen comes from a study of T cell responses to AZD1222 COVID-19 vaccine. Measured with immunoSEQ multiplex PCR; TCRdb has only the in-frame clones, and not every one. Of tens of thousands of clones listed, roughly 86% were seen once; the top ten hold around 17%. Study results and caveats: Close to half of all spike-specific TCRs reportedly target regions of the variants that are unmutated. Just five or six AZD1222 recipients tested seropositive at baseline.

In germline, CDR1 is SGHNT, CDR2 YYREEE (reference sequence). This CDR3 is built from 14 residues. Trimming stripped 0 bases from V and 4 bases from J, with 11 bases between. The sequencing here drew on peripheral blood, taken on day 0 of AZD1222 vaccination. The chain employs TRBV5-4 and TRBJ2-7; D call uncertain. This sequence was found in an adult in good health. CDR3 loop: CASSLELGSYEQYF. In nucleotides, the CDR3 is TGTGCCAGCAGCTTGGAATTGGGGTCGTACGAGCAGTACTTC.